Following are 14 T cell receptor beta chains from one sample sequenced in a study of CD8+ T cells in alopecia areata (dated by TCRdb to the late 2010s). Receptor libraries were prepared by the immunoSEQ multiplex PCR assay. To provide template for TCR sequencing, every sample had RNA extracted and reverse transcribed into cDNA. What TCRdb holds here is the immuneACCESS table cut down to in-frame rearrangements. Part of the clones is not present; checked against another copy, under half of the missing clones reflect an unresolved V gene, and the others are unexplained. Recorded for this sample are some 150,000 clones; about 60% of them occurred a single time. Under 8% of the sample rests with the top ten. Explained via the paper, the time point label denotes: baseline before oral tofacitinib. This specimen consisted of CD4+ T cells sorted from blood, obtained at week 0. These receptors all come from a human donor with alopecia areata.

The rearrangement uses TRBV2 and TRBJ2-5, with 13 bases fitting TRBD2. V was clipped by 6 bases and J by 2 bases; unmatched bases: 3. The CDR3 has 15 amino acids. Germline V CDR1 and CDR2: SNHLY, FYNNEI. CDR3 bases: TGTGCCAGCAGGGGACTAGCGGGGACGCAAGAGACCCAGTACTTC. This gives the protein CASRGLAGTQETQYF.

There are a few counts of this clone. Its ends do not fully match the called genes, so a read error is possible. J is TRBJ2-7 and V is TRBV29-1; possibly TRBD2 for D (6 bases). CDR1 SQVTM and CDR2 ANQGSEA come from the germline V gene. This CDR3 has 11 residues. CDR3 nucleotide sequence: TGCAGCGCCCCAACGGGAGCTTGGGAATGCTTC. It encodes CSAPTGAWECF.

The V call is TRBV4-1, the J call TRBJ2-4; tentative D call: TRBD2 (5 bases). Germline CDR1 reads MGHRA; CDR2 reads YSYEKL. The V and J ends lost 0 bases and 0 bases respectively, with 21 bases between them. This CDR3 spans 20 amino acids. The CDR3 region has the DNA TGCGCCAGCAGCCAAGACCGTGTGAGGGTCCGAGGACTAGCCAAAAACATTCAGTACTTC. Translating it yields CASSQDRVRVRGLAKNIQYF.

The rearrangement links TRBV4-3 to TRBJ1-1; D not certain. This CDR3 contains 14 residues. Germline-derived CDR1 and CDR2 are LGHNA and YSLEER. Trimming cost V 0 bases and J 2 bases, with 7 bases left between them. The CDR3 region is CASSQDGANTEAFF. The CDR3 nucleotides are TGCGCCAGCAGCCAAGACGGAGCAAACACTGAAGCTTTCTTT.

The V and J genes are TRBV11-2 and TRBJ2-7, with D unresolved. CDR3 length equals 11 residues. The ends were cut back, 5 bases at V and 2 bases at J, with 4 bases in the middle. Germline CDR1 is SGHAT and CDR2 is FQNNGV. CDR3 residues: CASSAPYEQYF. The CDR3 bases are TGTGCCAGCAGCGCGCCCTACGAGCAGTACTTC.

This sequence joins TRBV6-5 and TRBJ2-5; possibly TRBD1 for D (6 bases). CDR1 and CDR2 from the germline V gene are MNHEY and SVGAGI. V lost 6 bases and J lost 3, with 14 bases in between. The CDR3 extends over 14 amino acids. Written as DNA, the CDR3 is TGTGCCAGCAGCCCCGGGACAATGAAAGAGACCCAGTACTTC. Its protein is CASSPGTMKETQYF.

J is TRBJ2-3 and V is TRBV7-2, with TRBD2 as a possible D gene (5 bases). Trimming removed 3 bases from V and 6 bases from J, with 10 bases in between. This CDR3 has 13 amino acids. Per germline, CDR1 SGHTA and CDR2 FQGNSA. CDR3 bases: TGTGCCAGCAGCTTTCGAAGGGAGGATACGCAGTATTTT. Translation gives CASSFRREDTQYF.

The genes are TRBV5-1 and TRBJ1-1, with 10 bases identical to TRBD1. The CDR3 is made up of 14 amino acids. The ends lost 4 bases at V and 5 bases at J; junction bases unmatched: 5. The germline gives CDR1 SGHRS, CDR2 YFSETQ. The chain's CDR3 is CASSIGTGETEAFF. The CDR3 nucleotides read TGCGCCAGCAGCATCGGGACAGGGGAAACTGAAGCTTTCTTT. The full variable domain, completed using reference TRBV5-1 and TRBJ1-1, is KAGVTQTPRYLIKTRGQQVTLSCSPISGHRSVSWYQQTPGQGLQFLFEYFSETQRNKGNFPGRFSGRQFSNSRSEMNVSTLELGDSALYLCASSIGTGETEAFFGQGTRLTVV.

This chain links TRBV15 with TRBJ1-2; possibly TRBD1 for D (5 bases). The CDR3 length is 15 residues. V was cut by 0 bases and J by 4 bases, with 12 bases left in between. Germline-derived CDR1 and CDR2 are LNHNV and YYDKDF (reference sequence). DNA for the CDR3: TGTGCCACCAGCAGAGAAGCTACAGGAGTCTATGGCTACACCTTC. It encodes CATSREATGVYGYTF.

The V and J genes are TRBV18 and TRBJ2-4, with D perhaps being TRBD1 or TRBD2 (5 bases each). The length of the CDR3 is 14 residues. V was trimmed by 2 bases and J by 9 bases, leaving 14 bases between them. Per the germline V gene, CDR1 is KGHSH and CDR2 is LQKENI. CDR3 region: CASSPVDIEGIQYF. In DNA form, the CDR3 reads TGTGCCAGCTCACCAGTGGACATTGAGGGCATTCAGTACTTC.

This chain connects TRBV30 to TRBJ2-5; unclear D gene. This CDR3 spans 12 amino acids. Germline lookup yields CDR1 GTSNPN and CDR2 SVGIG (reference sequence). Trimming took 2 bases from V and 6 from J, leaving 10 bases between them. The CDR3: CAWSSRPQTQYF. The CDR3 nucleotides read TGTGCCTGGAGTTCCCGGCCCCAGACCCAGTACTTC.

This chain joins TRBV6-5 and TRBJ2-5; D is possibly TRBD2 (5 bases). CDR3 length equals 15 residues. The germline V and J ends were trimmed by 5 bases and 4 bases, with 17 bases remaining between them. Germline V gene data show CDR1 as MNHEY and CDR2 as SVGAGI. CDR3 sequence: CASSNGPGSGETQYF. In DNA, the CDR3 is TGTGCCAGCAGTAACGGACCGGGGTCCGGAGAGACCCAGTACTTC.

Here the CDR3 reads CAWGPSGGNTGELFF. The DNA for the CDR3 is TGTGCCTGGGGCCCCAGCGGGGGGAACACCGGGGAGCTGTTTTTT. The chain links TRBV30 to TRBJ2-2; 8 bases fit TRBD2. CDR1 and CDR2 (germline): GTSNPN, SVGIG (reference sequence). V was clipped by 5 bases and J by 1 base; unmatched bases: 6. This CDR3 spans 15 amino acids.

This clone appeared once. The genes are TRBV4-2 and TRBJ2-2; D gene uncertain. Germline CDR1 LGHNA, CDR2 YNFKEQ. The CDR3 consists of 15 residues. The V end lost 0 bases, the J end lost 5 bases, and 10 bases lay between the germline ends. DNA for the CDR3: TGTGCCAGCAGCCAAGAGGGTGGGCGTACCGGGGAGCTGTTTTTT. Translation gives CASSQEGGRTGELFF.